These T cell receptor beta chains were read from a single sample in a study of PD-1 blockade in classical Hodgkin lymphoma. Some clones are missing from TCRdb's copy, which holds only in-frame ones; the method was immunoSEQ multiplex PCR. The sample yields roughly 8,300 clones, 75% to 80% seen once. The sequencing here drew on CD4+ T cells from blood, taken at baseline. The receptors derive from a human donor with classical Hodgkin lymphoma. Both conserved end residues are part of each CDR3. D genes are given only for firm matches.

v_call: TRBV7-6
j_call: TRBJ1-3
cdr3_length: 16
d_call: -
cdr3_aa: CASSLASLISGNTIYF
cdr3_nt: TGTGCCAGCAGCTTAGCCTCGCTCATCTCTGGAAACACCATATATTTT

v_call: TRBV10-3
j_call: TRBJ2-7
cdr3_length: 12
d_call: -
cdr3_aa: CAISESVFEQYF
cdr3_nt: TGTGCCATCAGTGAGTCTGTGTTCGAGCAGTACTTC

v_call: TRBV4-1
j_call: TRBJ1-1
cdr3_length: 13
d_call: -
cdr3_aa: CASSQARDREAFF
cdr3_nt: TGCGCCAGCAGCCAAGCCCGGGACCGTGAAGCTTTCTTT

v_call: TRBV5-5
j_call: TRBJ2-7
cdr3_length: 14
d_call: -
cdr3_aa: CASSLFLGPYEQYF
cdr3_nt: TGTGCCAGCAGCTTGTTTCTAGGCCCCTACGAGCAGTACTTC

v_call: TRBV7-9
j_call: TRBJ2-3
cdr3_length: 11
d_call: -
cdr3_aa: CASSAYDTQYF
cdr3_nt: TGTGCCAGCAGCGCCTACGATACGCAGTATTTT

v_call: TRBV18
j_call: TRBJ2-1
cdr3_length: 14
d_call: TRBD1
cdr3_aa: CASSPGQGPWEQFF
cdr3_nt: TGTGCCAGCTCACCGGGACAGGGACCCTGGGAGCAGTTCTTC

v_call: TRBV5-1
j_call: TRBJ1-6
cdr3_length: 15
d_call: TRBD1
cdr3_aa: CASSLEVTGHSPLHF
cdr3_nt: TGCGCCAGCAGCTTGGAGGTGACAGGGCATTCACCCCTCCACTTT

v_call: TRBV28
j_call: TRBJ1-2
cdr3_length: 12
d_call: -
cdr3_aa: CASSQRGGGYTF
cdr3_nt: TGTGCCAGCAGCCAACGGGGGGGTGGCTACACCTTC

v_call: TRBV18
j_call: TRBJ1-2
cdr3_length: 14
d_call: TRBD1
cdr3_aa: CASSRQGANYGYTF
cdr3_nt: TGTGCCAGCTCTCGACAGGGGGCCAACTATGGCTACACCTTC

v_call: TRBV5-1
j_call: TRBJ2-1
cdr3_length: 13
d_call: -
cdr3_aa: CASSLDVYNEQFF
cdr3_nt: TGCGCCAGCAGCTTGGATGTTTACAATGAGCAGTTCTTC

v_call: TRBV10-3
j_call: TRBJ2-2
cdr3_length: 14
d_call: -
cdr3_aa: CAISESVGTGELFF
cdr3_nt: TGTGCCATCAGTGAGTCTGTCGGTACCGGGGAGCTGTTTTTT